The clone carrying this TCR beta chain was picked up many times. This specimen comes from a study of T cell repertoires in cytomegalovirus infection. Between the trimmed V and J ends, which lost 3 bases and 10 bases, there was a span of 18 bases. The CDR3 totals 14 residues. Each CDR3 protein gets one entry after TCRdb re-called the reads with MiXCR. The sample includes about 130,000 distinct CDR3 sequences, approximately 9.2% of them seen just once. V and J are TRBV12-3 or TRBV12-4 and TRBJ1-1; perhaps TRBD1 as D (6 bases). Source material: PBMCs. This clonotype was sampled from a human donor in good health (CMV status not recorded). Some clones in this sample may be carry-over from other donors' samples. CDR3 nucleotide sequence: TGTGCCAGCAGTTTTAACCCGACAGGCTTGAGAGCTTTCTTT. Amino acids: CASSFNPTGLRAFF.